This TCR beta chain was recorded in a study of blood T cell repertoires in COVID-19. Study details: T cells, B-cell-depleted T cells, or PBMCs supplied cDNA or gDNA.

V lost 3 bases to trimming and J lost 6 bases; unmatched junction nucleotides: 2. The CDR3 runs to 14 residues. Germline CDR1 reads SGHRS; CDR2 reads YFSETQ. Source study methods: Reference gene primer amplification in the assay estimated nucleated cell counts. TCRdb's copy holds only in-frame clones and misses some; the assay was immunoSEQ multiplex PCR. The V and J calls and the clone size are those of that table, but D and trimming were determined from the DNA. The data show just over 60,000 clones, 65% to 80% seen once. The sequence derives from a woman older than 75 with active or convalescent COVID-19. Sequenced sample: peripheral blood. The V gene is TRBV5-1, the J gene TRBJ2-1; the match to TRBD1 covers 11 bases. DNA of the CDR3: TGCGCCAGCAGCTGGGGGACAGGGGGCAATGAGCAGTTCTTC. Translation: CASSWGTGGNEQFF.